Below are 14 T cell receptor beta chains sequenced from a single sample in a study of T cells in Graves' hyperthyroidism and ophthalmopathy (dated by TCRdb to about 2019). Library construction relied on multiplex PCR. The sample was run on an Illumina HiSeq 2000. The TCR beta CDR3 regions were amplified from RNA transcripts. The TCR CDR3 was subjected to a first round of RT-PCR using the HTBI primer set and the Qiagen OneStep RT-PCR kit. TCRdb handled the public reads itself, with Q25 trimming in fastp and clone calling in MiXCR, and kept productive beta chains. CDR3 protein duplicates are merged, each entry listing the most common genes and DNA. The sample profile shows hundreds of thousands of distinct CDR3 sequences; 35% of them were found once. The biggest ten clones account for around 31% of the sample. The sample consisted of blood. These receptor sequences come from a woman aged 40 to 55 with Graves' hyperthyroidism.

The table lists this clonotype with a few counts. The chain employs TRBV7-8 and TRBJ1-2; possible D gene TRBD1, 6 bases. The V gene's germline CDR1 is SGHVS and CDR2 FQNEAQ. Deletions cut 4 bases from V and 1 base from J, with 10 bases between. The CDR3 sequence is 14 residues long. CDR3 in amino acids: CASSSDRFNYGYTF. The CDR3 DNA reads TGTGCCAGCAGCTCCGACAGGTTTAACTATGGCTACACCTTC.

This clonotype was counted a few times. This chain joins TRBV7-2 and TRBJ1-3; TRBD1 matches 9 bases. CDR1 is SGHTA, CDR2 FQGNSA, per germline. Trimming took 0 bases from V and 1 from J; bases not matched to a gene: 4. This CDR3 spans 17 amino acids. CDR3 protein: CASSLAGQGVSGNTIYF. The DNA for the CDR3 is TGTGCCAGCAGCTTAGCGGGACAGGGAGTTTCTGGAAACACCATATATTTT.

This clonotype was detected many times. DNA for the CDR3: TGTGCCAGCAGAGAAACAGGGGACTATGGCTACACCTTC. Amino acids: CASRETGDYGYTF. The chain carries TRBV2 and TRBJ1-2; TRBD1 agrees at 7 bases. The V segment lost 6 bases and the J segment 3 bases; nucleotides outside the gene matches: 4. Germline values: CDR1 SNHLY, CDR2 FYNNEI. The CDR3 covers 13 residues.

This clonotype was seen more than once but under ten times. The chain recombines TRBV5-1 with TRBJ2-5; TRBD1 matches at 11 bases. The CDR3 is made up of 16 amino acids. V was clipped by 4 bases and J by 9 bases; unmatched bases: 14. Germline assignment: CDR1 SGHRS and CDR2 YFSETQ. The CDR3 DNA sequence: TGCGCCAGCAGCGCGGGACAGGGGGTTGCAAGGTCGGCCCAGTACTTC. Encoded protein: CASSAGQGVARSAQYF.

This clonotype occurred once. DNA of the CDR3: TGTGCCAGTAGTACCCTCCGCGGGGTTACCGGGGAGCTGTTTTTT. Its protein is CASSTLRGVTGELFF. J is TRBJ2-2 and V is TRBV19; D is perhaps TRBD2 (6 bases). Per germline, CDR1 LNHDA and CDR2 SQIVND (reference sequence). This CDR3 has 15 amino acids. Deletions cut 4 bases from V and 5 bases from J, with 14 bases between. The full variable domain, with the rest looked up from reference TRBV19 and TRBJ2-2, is DGGITQSPKYLFRKEGQNVTLSCEQNLNHDAMYWYRQDPGQGLRLIYYSQIVNDFQKGDIAEGYSVSREKKESFPLTVTSAQKNPTAFYLCASSTLRGVTGELFFGEGSRLTVL.

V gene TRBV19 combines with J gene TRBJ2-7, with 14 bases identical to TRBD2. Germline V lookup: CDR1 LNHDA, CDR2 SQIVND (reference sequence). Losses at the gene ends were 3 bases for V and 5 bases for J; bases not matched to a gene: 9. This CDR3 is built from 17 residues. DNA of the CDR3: TGTGCCAGTAGTATGGGTCGGACTAGCGGGAGGATTGACGAGCAGTACTTC. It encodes CASSMGRTSGRIDEQYF.

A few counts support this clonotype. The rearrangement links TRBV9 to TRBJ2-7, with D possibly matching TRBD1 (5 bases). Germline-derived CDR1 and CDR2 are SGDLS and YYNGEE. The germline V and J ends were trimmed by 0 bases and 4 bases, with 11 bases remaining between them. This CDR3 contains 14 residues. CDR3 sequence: CASSVARENYEQYF. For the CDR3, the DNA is TGTGCCAGCAGCGTAGCCAGGGAAAATTACGAGCAGTACTTC.

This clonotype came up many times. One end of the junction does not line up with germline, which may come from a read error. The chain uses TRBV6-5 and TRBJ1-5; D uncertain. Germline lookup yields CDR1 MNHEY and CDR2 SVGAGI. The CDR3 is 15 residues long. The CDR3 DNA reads TGCGCCAGCAGCTCGGACGGCTATAGCAATCAGCCCCAGCATTTT. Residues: CASSSDGYSNQPQHF.

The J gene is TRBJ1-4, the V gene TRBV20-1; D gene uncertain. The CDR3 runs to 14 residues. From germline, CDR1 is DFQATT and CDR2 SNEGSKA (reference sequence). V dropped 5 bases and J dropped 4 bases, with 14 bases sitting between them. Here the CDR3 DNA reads TGCAGTGCTGAACCTTCATGGGGTAATGAAAAACTGTTTTTT. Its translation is CSAEPSWGNEKLFF.

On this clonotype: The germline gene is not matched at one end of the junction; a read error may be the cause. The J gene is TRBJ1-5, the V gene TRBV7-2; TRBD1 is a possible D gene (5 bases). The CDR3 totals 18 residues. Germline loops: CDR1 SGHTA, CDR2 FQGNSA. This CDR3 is CAGSPEAGYFGSNQPQHF. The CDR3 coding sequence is TGTGCCGGCAGCCCAGAGGCAGGGTATTTTGGCAGCAATCAGCCCCAGCATTTT.

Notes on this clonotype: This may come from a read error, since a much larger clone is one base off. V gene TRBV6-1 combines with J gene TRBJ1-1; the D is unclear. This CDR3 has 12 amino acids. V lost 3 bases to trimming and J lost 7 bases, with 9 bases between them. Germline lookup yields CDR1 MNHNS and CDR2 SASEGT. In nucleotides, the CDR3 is TGTGCCAGCAGTGAGGCAACGGGTGAAGCTTTCTTT. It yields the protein CASSEATGEAFF.

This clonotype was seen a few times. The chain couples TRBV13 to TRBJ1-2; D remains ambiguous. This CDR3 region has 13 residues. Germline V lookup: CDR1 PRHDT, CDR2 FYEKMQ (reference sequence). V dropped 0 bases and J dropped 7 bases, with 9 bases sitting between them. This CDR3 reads CASSLGKGSGYTF. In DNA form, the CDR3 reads TGTGCCAGCAGCTTAGGGAAGGGAAGTGGCTACACCTTC.

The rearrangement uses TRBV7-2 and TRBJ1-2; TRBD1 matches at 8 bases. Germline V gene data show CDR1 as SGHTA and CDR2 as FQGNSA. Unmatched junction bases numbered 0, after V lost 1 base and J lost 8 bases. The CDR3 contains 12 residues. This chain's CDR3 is CASSLGDRGYTF. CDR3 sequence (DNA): TGTGCCAGCAGCTTAGGGGACAGGGGCTACACCTTC.

CDR3 in DNA: TGTGCCAGCTCAGGTACCGGACGGATCGAGCAGTACTTC. This translates into CASSGTGRIEQYF. The V call is TRBV5-6, the J call TRBJ2-7, with D unresolved. The germline V gene encodes CDR1 SGHDT and CDR2 YYEEEE. The CDR3 has 13 amino acids. V dropped 7 bases and J dropped 6 bases, with 17 bases sitting between them. The whole variable domain, remainder taken from reference TRBV5-6 and TRBJ2-7, is DAGVTQSPTHLIKTRGQQVTLRCSPKSGHDTVSWYQQALGQGPQFIFQYYEEEERQRGNFPDRFSGHQFPNYSSELNVNALLLGDSALYLCASSGTGRIEQYFGPGTRLTVT.